The clone carrying this TCR beta chain was counted ten times or more. The antigen is unknown. TCRdb re-called the 5' RACE reads with MiXCR, one entry per CDR3 protein. The table records approximately 600,000 distinct CDR3 sequences, around a tenth of them present only once. This specimen belongs to a study of identical twins. Study-level findings and limits: Low generation-probability sequences were in excess among twin-shared out-of-frame alpha sequences.

The CDR3 extends over 14 amino acids. Germline CDR1 reads ENHRY; CDR2 reads SYGVKD. V lost 0 bases and J 5 bases, leaving 10 bases between the germline ends. Separately, the same data were catalogued under a study of yellow fever vaccine responses in identical twins.

The TCR originated in a woman between 18 and 29 years old in good health. The chain carries TRBV10-3 and TRBJ2-5, with D unclear. Specimen: PBMCs. CDR3 residues: CAISESTRRETQYF. In nucleotides, the CDR3 is TGTGCCATCAGTGAGTCTACCAGAAGGGAGACCCAGTACTTC.